This is a list of T cell receptor beta chains from one sample in a study of CD8 T cells in Susac syndrome. One entry per CDR3 protein results from TCRdb running MiXCR on the immunoSEQ multiplex PCR reads. The table shows 100,000 to 150,000 distinct CDR3 sequences, with over 85% occurring only once. Source material: CD8+ T cells from PBMCs. The receptors originated from a human donor with multiple sclerosis. Each CDR3 is given with its conserved first and last residue. A D gene is named only where the DNA matches it firmly. The listing skips clone size in some rows; elsewhere it reads once, few, many or a size class.

v_call,d_call,clone_size,j_call,cdr3_length,cdr3_aa,cdr3_nt
TRBV9,TRBD2,NA,TRBJ2-1,18,CASSPWLASGEPYNEQFF,TGTGCCAGCAGCCCTTGGTTGGCTAGCGGGGAACCCTACAATGAGCAGTTCTTC
TRBV24-1,NA,NA,TRBJ1-2,14,CATSDYAGYYGYTF,TGTGCCACCAGTGATTATGCGGGGTACTATGGCTACACCTTC
TRBV24-1,TRBD1,NA,TRBJ1-1,14,CATSLGAGGTEAFF,TGTGCCACCAGCCTTGGGGCAGGGGGGACTGAAGCTTTCTTT
TRBV9,NA,NA,TRBJ2-2,14,CASSVIEGVGELFF,TGTGCCAGCAGCGTAATTGAGGGGGTCGGGGAGCTGTTTTTT
TRBV13,NA,NA,TRBJ2-5,11,CASSLEETQYF,TGTGCCAGCAGCCTAGAAGAGACCCAGTACTTC
TRBV13,TRBD2,once,TRBJ2-3,16,CASSSGTSGRKDTQYF,TGTGCCAGCAGCTCAGGGACTAGCGGGAGAAAAGATACGCAGTATTTT
TRBV20-1,NA,NA,TRBJ2-2,14,CSASPRDVPGELFF,TGCAGTGCTAGTCCTAGGGACGTTCCCGGGGAGCTGTTTTTT
TRBV3-1,NA,NA,TRBJ1-1,14,CASSQDLGGYEAFF,TGTGCCAGCAGCCAAGATCTGGGGGGATACGAAGCTTTCTTT
TRBV30,NA,NA,TRBJ2-1,10,CAWGDYEQFF,TGTGCCTGGGGCGACTATGAGCAGTTCTTC
TRBV4-2,NA,NA,TRBJ2-6,16,CASSQDRSSGANVLTF,TGTGCCAGCAGCCAAGATCGAAGCTCTGGGGCCAACGTCCTGACTTTC
TRBV5-6,NA,NA,TRBJ2-7,15,CASSLGYRTPYEQYF,TGTGCCAGCAGCTTGGGGTACAGGACTCCCTACGAGCAGTACTTC
TRBV4-1,NA,NA,TRBJ1-1,14,CASSQVRMGAEAFF,TGCGCCAGCAGCCAAGTGCGGATGGGCGCTGAAGCTTTCTTT
TRBV7-9,NA,NA,TRBJ2-1,14,CASRGWSSYNEQFF,TGTGCCAGCCGTGGCTGGAGCTCCTACAATGAGCAGTTCTTC
TRBV12-3/TRBV12-4,NA,NA,TRBJ2-1,15,CASSIQGLSYNEQFF,TGTGCCAGCAGTATACAGGGCCTCTCCTACAATGAGCAGTTCTTC
TRBV30,NA,NA,TRBJ1-2,17,CAWSVGKYRDWGYGYTF,TGTGCCTGGAGTGTAGGAAAATACCGGGACTGGGGCTATGGCTACACCTTC
TRBV13,TRBD1,NA,TRBJ2-7,14,CASSSGTGGHEQYF,TGTGCCAGCAGCTCCGGGACAGGGGGCCACGAGCAGTACTTC
TRBV6-1,NA,NA,TRBJ2-3,15,CASSEDGLRTDTQYF,TGTGCCAGCAGTGAAGACGGCCTCCGCACAGATACGCAGTATTTT
TRBV19,NA,NA,TRBJ1-1,14,CASKMGQGSTEAFF,TGTGCCAGTAAAATGGGGCAGGGAAGCACTGAAGCTTTCTTT
TRBV6-5,TRBD2,once,TRBJ2-5,15,CASSQGREIQETQYF,TGTGCCAGCAGCCAAGGGCGGGAGATTCAAGAGACCCAGTACTTC
TRBV20-1,NA,NA,TRBJ2-7,12,CSGMTSNYEQYF,TGCAGTGGGATGACTAGTAACTACGAGCAGTACTTC
TRBV15,NA,NA,TRBJ1-4,14,CATRQGHDNEKLFF,TGTGCCACCAGGCAGGGGCACGATAATGAAAAACTGTTTTTT
TRBV5-1,NA,NA,TRBJ2-1,12,CASSFGGPEQFF,TGCGCCAGCAGTTTCGGGGGGCCTGAGCAGTTCTTC